Below, 22 T cell receptor beta chains from the same sample are listed, as sequenced in a study of STAT3 mutations in large granular lymphocyte leukemia. Study-level findings and limits: In T-cell large granular lymphocyte leukemia, about half of patients showed multiple immunodominant subclonotypes.

Antigens of these TCRs are unknown. Libraries were prepared by immunoSEQ multiplex PCR; TCRdb keeps only in-frame clonotypes and omits some of them. The sample lists tens of thousands of clones, roughly 77% occurring once. Sequenced: PBMCs. These receptors originate from a human donor with T large granular lymphocyte leukemia. Some clones in this sample may be carry-over from other donors' samples.

The gene calls are TRBV11-2 and TRBJ1-1; 7 bases match TRBD1. The CDR3 sequence is 17 residues long. Germline V gene lookup returns CDR1 SGHAT and CDR2 FQNNGV. J gave up 0 bases and V 6 bases, and 13 bases lay outside the gene matches. The CDR3 bases are TGTGCCAGCAGAAACCGCCGGGGCAGGGGGATGAACACTGAAGCTTTCTTT. The encoded protein is CASRNRRGRGMNTEAFF.

The chain combines TRBV5-5 with TRBJ1-6; D is uncertain. Looked up from germline, CDR1 is SGHKS and CDR2 is YYEKEE (reference sequence). The CDR3 runs to 14 residues. Trimming pared 4 bases from V and 8 bases from J, leaving 13 bases between. The CDR3 here is CASSPFWEYSPLHF. In DNA, the CDR3 is TGTGCCAGCAGCCCGTTTTGGGAGTATTCACCCCTCCACTTT.

The chain links TRBV5-1 to TRBJ2-3; 9 bases line up with TRBD1. Germline CDR1 is SGHRS and CDR2 is YFSETQ. The ends lost 4 bases at V and 0 bases at J; junction bases unmatched: 6. The CDR3 totals 16 residues. CDR3: CASSPGTGTSTDTQYF. Here the CDR3 DNA reads TGCGCCAGCAGCCCCGGGACAGGGACTAGCACAGATACGCAGTATTTT. Full variable domain (rest looked up from reference TRBV5-1 and TRBJ2-3): KAGVTQTPRYLIKTRGQQVTLSCSPISGHRSVSWYQQTPGQGLQFLFEYFSETQRNKGNFPGRFSGRQFSNSRSEMNVSTLELGDSALYLCASSPGTGTSTDTQYFGPGTRLTVL.

This clone was recorded once. For the CDR3, the DNA is TGTGCCAGCTTTAGGGGGACAGGCTACAATGAGCAGTTCTTC. Translation: CASFRGTGYNEQFF. This rearrangement joins TRBV5-5 to TRBJ2-1; 8 positions agree with TRBD1. Germline V gene data show CDR1 as SGHKS and CDR2 as YYEKEE (reference sequence). Trimming at V came to 7 bases and at J to 3 bases, leaving 6 bases not matched to a gene. This CDR3 spans 14 amino acids.

The chain recombines TRBV27 with TRBJ2-2; no clear D gene. This CDR3 spans 11 amino acids. V lost 3 bases and J 6 bases, leaving 2 bases between the germline ends. CDR1 and CDR2 (germline): MNHEY, SMNVEV (reference sequence). The CDR3 spells CASSLAGELFF. The CDR3 coding sequence is TGTGCCAGCAGTTTGGCCGGGGAGCTGTTTTTT.

The genes are TRBV7-9 and TRBJ2-1, with 8 positions matching TRBD2. The V gene end was trimmed by 5 bases and the J gene end by 3 bases; junction bases not matched to a gene: 6. This CDR3 contains 15 residues. Looked up from germline, CDR1 is SEHNR and CDR2 is FQNEAQ (reference sequence). The CDR3 DNA reads as TGTGCCAGCAGCCCCCCCAGCGGGGGCTACAATGAGCAGTTCTTC. As protein: CASSPPSGGYNEQFF.

In this sample, this clone turned up a few times. This sequence joins TRBV27 and TRBJ1-2, with D maybe TRBD1 (6 bases). Trimming took off 6 bases at V and 4 bases at J, with 18 bases between the two ends. CDR1 is MNHEY, CDR2 SMNVEV, per germline (reference sequence). The CDR3 is made up of 15 amino acids. CDR3 in amino acids: CASSPLQGVGYGYTF. Here the CDR3 DNA reads TGTGCCAGCAGCCCTCTACAGGGCGTAGGCTATGGCTACACCTTC.

The chain is built from TRBV15 and TRBJ2-2, with a tentative D call TRBD1 (5 bases). V was cut by 2 bases and J by 3 bases, with 7 bases left in between. Germline loops: CDR1 LNHNV, CDR2 YYDKDF (reference sequence). This CDR3 comprises 14 residues. The CDR3 protein is CATSRQGYTGELFF. The CDR3 nucleotides are TGTGCCACCAGCAGACAGGGATACACCGGGGAGCTGTTTTTT.

The rearrangement uses TRBV9 and TRBJ1-1, with unresolved D. Trimming removed 0 bases from V and 3 bases from J, with 3 bases in between. CDR1 and CDR2 from the germline V gene are SGDLS and YYNGEE. The CDR3 spans 12 residues. Here the CDR3 reads CASSVADTEAFF. In DNA, the CDR3 is TGTGCCAGCAGCGTAGCGGACACTGAAGCTTTCTTT.

The CDR3 coding sequence is TGTGCCAGCAGCGCCTCAGGGGGCCCAGAGACCCAGTACTTC. Its protein product is CASSASGGPETQYF. This chain joins TRBV9 and TRBJ2-5; the match to TRBD1 covers 8 bases. The V gene's germline CDR1 is SGDLS and CDR2 YYNGEE. The CDR3 length is 14 residues. V was clipped by 3 bases and J by 4 bases; unmatched bases: 5.

The J gene is TRBJ1-5, the V gene TRBV6-5; 8 bases are a match to TRBD1. This CDR3 has 14 residues. Germline V CDR1 and CDR2: MNHEY, SVGAGI. V lost 5 bases and J lost 4; bases outside the gene matches: 4. The CDR3 sequence is CASSPDRGNQPQHF. In DNA form, the CDR3 reads TGTGCCAGCAGTCCCGACAGGGGAAATCAGCCCCAGCATTTT.

The chain uses TRBV5-6 and TRBJ1-5; D unresolved. The germline V gene encodes CDR1 SGHDT and CDR2 YYEEEE. The CDR3 is 15 residues long. V was pared by 0 bases and J by 2 bases, with 9 bases between. The CDR3 here is CASSLAGNGNQPQHF. The CDR3 DNA is TGTGCCAGCAGCTTGGCGGGGAACGGCAATCAGCCCCAGCATTTT.

The gene calls are TRBV27 and TRBJ2-3, with TRBD2 matching 9 bases. CDR1 and CDR2 (germline): MNHEY, SMNVEV (reference sequence). After removal of 0 bases from V and 1 base from J, the junction contained 2 bases not matched to a gene. The CDR3 covers 16 residues. CDR3 nucleotides: TGTGCCAGCAGTTTATCCCCTAGCGGGGGCACAGATACGCAGTATTTT. Encoded protein: CASSLSPSGGTDTQYF.

This chain joins TRBV5-6 and TRBJ2-4; 8 bases are shared with TRBD1. Trimming took 3 bases from V and 0 from J; bases not matched to a gene: 8. The CDR3 extends over 17 amino acids. Looked up from germline, CDR1 is SGHDT and CDR2 is YYEEEE. The CDR3 protein is CASSSYRGTLAKNIQYF. CDR3 nucleotide sequence: TGTGCCAGCAGCTCATACAGGGGGACTCTAGCCAAAAACATTCAGTACTTC. Drawing the rest from reference TRBV5-6 and TRBJ2-4, the complete variable domain is DAGVTQSPTHLIKTRGQQVTLRCSPKSGHDTVSWYQQALGQGPQFIFQYYEEEERQRGNFPDRFSGHQFPNYSSELNVNALLLGDSALYLCASSSYRGTLAKNIQYFGAGTRLSVL.

The gene calls are TRBV4-3 and TRBJ1-2; 7 bases align to TRBD1. CDR1 and CDR2 (germline): LGHNA, YSLEER. There are 18 residues in the CDR3. V gave up 1 base and J gave up 6 bases; unmatched junction bases: 17. The CDR3 loop is CASSQARTGLLGMHGYTF. Written as DNA, the CDR3 is TGCGCCAGCAGCCAAGCGAGGACAGGATTGCTCGGTATGCATGGCTACACCTTC.

The chain is built from TRBV5-1 and TRBJ1-1, with D perhaps matching TRBD1 (5 bases). Germline CDR1 and CDR2: SGHRS and YFSETQ. The V end lost 0 bases, the J end lost 0 bases, and 6 bases lay between the germline ends. CDR3 length: 14 amino acids. CDR3 in amino acids: CASSLGTMNTEAFF. CDR3 coding DNA: TGCGCCAGCAGCTTGGGGACAATGAACACTGAAGCTTTCTTT.

The chain employs TRBV19 and TRBJ2-3; 7 bases fit TRBD2. CDR1 is LNHDA, CDR2 SQIVND, per germline (reference sequence). V lost 7 bases, J lost 1 base, and 5 bases stayed unmatched. There are 14 residues in the CDR3. CDR3 region: CASTLGGGTDTQYF. DNA of the CDR3: TGTGCCAGTACTCTGGGGGGGGGCACAGATACGCAGTATTTT.

The V gene is TRBV5-6, the J gene TRBJ2-2; D gene unclear. Trimming stripped 1 base from V and 3 bases from J, with 7 bases between. The germline V gene has CDR1 SGHDT and CDR2 YYEEEE. This CDR3 spans 14 amino acids. CDR3 in amino acids: CASSLWLHTGELFF. DNA for the CDR3: TGTGCCAGCAGCTTGTGGCTACACACCGGGGAGCTGTTTTTT. The full variable domain, in which reference TRBV5-6 and TRBJ2-2 provide the parts outside the CDR3, is DAGVTQSPTHLIKTRGQQVTLRCSPKSGHDTVSWYQQALGQGPQFIFQYYEEEERQRGNFPDRFSGHQFPNYSSELNVNALLLGDSALYLCASSLWLHTGELFFGEGSRLTVL.

The J gene is TRBJ2-7, the V gene TRBV5-8; D is unresolved. The germline V and J ends were trimmed by 3 bases and 4 bases, with 11 bases remaining between them. The CDR3 spans 13 residues. Germline CDR1 reads SGHTS; CDR2 reads YDEGEE. The CDR3 bases are TGTGCCAGCAGCTCCCCGGACCTTTACGAGCAGTACGTC. Translation: CASSSPDLYEQYV.

This clone occurred once. This chain uses TRBV5-1 with TRBJ2-6, with D unclear. This CDR3 spans 15 amino acids. CDR1 and CDR2 from the germline V gene are SGHRS and YFSETQ. Trimming took off 0 bases at V and 5 bases at J, with 9 bases between the two ends. As DNA, the CDR3 is TGCGCCAGCAGCTTGGATAGGGTCTGGGCCAACGTCCTGACTTTC. Its translation is CASSLDRVWANVLTF.

This CDR3 is CASRTRPGGREPQHF. The CDR3 nucleotides read TGTGCCAGCAGGACCCGGCCAGGGGGTCGAGAGCCCCAGCATTTT. V is TRBV28 and J is TRBJ1-5, with TRBD1 identical over 7 bases. Losses at the gene ends were 6 bases for V and 8 bases for J; bases not matched to a gene: 13. The CDR3 loop spans 15 amino acids. CDR1 and CDR2 (germline): MDHEN, SYDVKM.

The rearrangement joins TRBV18 to TRBJ2-2; 12 bases match TRBD2. V lost 4 bases, J lost 6 bases, and 6 bases stayed unmatched. Germline V gene lookup returns CDR1 KGHSH and CDR2 LQKENI. The length of the CDR3 is 16 residues. The CDR3 loop reads CASSLKTSGGSGELFF. The DNA for the CDR3 is TGTGCCAGCTCACTCAAGACTAGCGGGGGCTCCGGGGAGCTGTTTTTT.